This record concerns one TCR beta chain sequence. The antigen remains unidentified. Measured with immunoSEQ multiplex PCR; TCRdb has only the in-frame clones, and not every one. This table has more than 1.2 million clones, approximately 98.5% appearing once. The germline CDR1 and CDR2 sequences are SGHDN and FVKESK. V lost 2 bases to trimming and J lost 7 bases; unmatched junction nucleotides: 12. This CDR3 is built from 17 residues. These data originate in a study of shared clonotypes between healthy human individuals. Study-level points and caveats: In general, naive subsets displayed greater estimated richness than memory subsets did. Naive CD4 clonotypes overlapped across a handful of donors at approximately 5.5%.

Donors were Caucasian adults residing in Nashville, Tennessee, USA. The sequenced sample was naive CD4+ T cells sorted from blood. Noted subset: CD45RA+ positively selected. The chain has TRBV14 and TRBJ2-1; 9 bases are shared with TRBD2. This TCR came from a man aged 25-40 years in good health. CDR3 bases: TGTGCCAGCAGCCAACACTCTTTAGCGGGGGTGGGGAATGAGCAGTTCTTC. It yields the protein CASSQHSLAGVGNEQFF.